Listed below are T cell receptor beta chains from one sample, sequenced in a study of spatial heterogeneity in lung cancer. TCRdb reanalysed the 5' RACE reads using MiXCR and keeps one entry per CDR3 protein. The sample holds more than 85,000 distinct CDR3 sequences, roughly 8.7% seen once. Specimen: PBMCs, collected at surgery. Receptors originate from a male donor with early-stage non-small cell lung cancer. Each CDR3 is given with its conserved first and last residue. Only some rows state a clone size, as once, few, many or a class for expanded clones.

clone_size v_call cdr3_aa
once TRBV20-1 CSARTQASSGNTIYF
many TRBV20-1 CSARARDRGRSPLHF
many TRBV20-1 CSATPFGGGGNIQYF
few TRBV12-3/TRBV12-4 CASSLSSGDTDTQYF
few TRBV4-3 CASSQDRGYNEQFF
NA TRBV28 CASRVGQRSSGQFF
few TRBV5-1 CASSDGTDQYNEQFF
many TRBV2 CASTTRGREKGSFAFF
NA TRBV7-2 CASSLLAGGANEQFF
many TRBV29-1 CSTRQGPNEKLFF
many TRBV29-1 CSVEATSGTYNEQFF
many TRBV20-1 CSAYRGSSYNEQFF
NA TRBV21-1 CASSKDRKETQYF
many TRBV7-9 CASSLPRPAYEQYF
many TRBV5-1 CASSLVLEETQYF
few TRBV29-1 CSVEEGRQDEQYF
few TRBV5-4 CASSPIGAYEQYF
NA TRBV6-2/TRBV6-3 CASSYSGQFYEQYF
NA TRBV5-1 CASSWTSGASSYNEQFF
few TRBV7-8 CASNRVADFYEQYF
many TRBV5-1 CASSIGGTDNQPQHF
NA TRBV20-1 CSANNPTGVDYNEQFF
many TRBV6-6 CASSPSPDRVGNQPQHF
NA TRBV25-1 CASSEWVAGDTDTQYF
NA TRBV7-2 CASSLGTALQETQYF
few TRBV20-1 CSARRQGKDTEAFF
many TRBV28 CASSLGLAGAKQYF
many TRBV4-3 CASSQDGGTGVGYTF
NA TRBV15 CATSMSTDTQYF
many TRBV28 CASSSTSGQRRTQYF
many TRBV20-1 CSARDSRTGGNGCYF